Below, one T cell receptor beta chain is given with its context. This sample was taken from a study of control samples from healthy donors and cancer patients. The V end lost 1 base, the J end lost 4 bases, and 13 bases lay between the germline ends. Germline V gene data show CDR1 as SEHNR and CDR2 as FQNEAQ (reference sequence). This CDR3 comprises 15 residues. Libraries were prepared by immunoSEQ multiplex PCR; TCRdb keeps only in-frame clonotypes and omits some of them. The sample yields about 130,000 clones, about 94% seen once. J is TRBJ1-2 and V is TRBV7-9; no firm D call. Sequenced input: PBMCs. This sequence was found in a man in his sixties with colorectal cancer. CDR3 sequence reads: CASSLGGGLPYGYTF. The CDR3 nucleotides read TGTGCCAGCAGCTTAGGGGGTGGGTTACCCTATGGCTACACCTTC. Together with reference TRBV7-9 and TRBJ1-2, the CDR3 gives the full variable domain: DTGVSQNPRHKITKRGQNVTFRCDPISEHNRLYWYRQTLGQGPEFLTYFQNEAQLEKSRLLSDRFSAERPKGSFSTLEIQRTEQGDSAMYLCASSLGGGLPYGYTFGSGTRLTVV.